The 16 T cell receptor beta chains below come from one sample, sequenced in a study of cytomegalovirus exposure and HLA in healthy donors. Vbeta (60) and Jbeta (13) primers were used in the PCR. The assay was immunoSEQ multiplex PCR, and TCRdb's table has in-frame clones only and misses some. The sample holds under 150,000 clones, about three quarters seen once. Sequenced material: PBMCs. The receptors here all came from a man aged 18 to 29 in good health and CMV-seronegative.

This clone appeared a few times. V gene TRBV7-9 combines with J gene TRBJ1-1, with a weak D call TRBD1 (6 bases). Germline lookup yields CDR1 SEHNR and CDR2 FQNEAQ (reference sequence). The CDR3 has 14 amino acids. V was shortened by 4 bases and J by 0 bases, with 9 bases between the two germline ends. CDR3 DNA: TGTGCCAGCAGCTCCAGGGGCATGAACACTGAAGCTTTCTTT. Protein sequence: CASSSRGMNTEAFF. Variable domain in full (rest from reference TRBV7-9 and TRBJ1-1): DTGVSQNPRHKITKRGQNVTFRCDPISEHNRLYWYRQTLGQGPEFLTYFQNEAQLEKSRLLSDRFSAERPKGSFSTLEIQRTEQGDSAMYLCASSSRGMNTEAFFGQGTRLTVV.

V usage is TRBV9 and J usage is TRBJ1-1, with TRBD1 identical over 10 bases. CDR1 is SGDLS, CDR2 YYNGEE, per germline. V was clipped by 3 bases and J by 0 bases; unmatched bases: 8. The CDR3 has 17 amino acids. CDR3 nucleotide sequence: TGTGCCAGCAGCGCCTCACGGGACAGGGGATTGAACACTGAAGCTTTCTTT. Its translation is CASSASRDRGLNTEAFF.

The sample holds a few counts of this clone. The chain is built from TRBV11-3 and TRBJ2-2; D call uncertain. Trimming left V 0 bases short and J 5 bases short, with 7 bases between. From germline, CDR1 is SGHNT and CDR2 YENEEA. There are 14 residues in the CDR3. The chain's CDR3 is CASSLDVLTGELFF. DNA for the CDR3: TGTGCCAGCAGCTTAGATGTTCTAACCGGGGAGCTGTTTTTT.

The V gene is TRBV2, the J gene TRBJ1-5; perhaps TRBD1 as D (6 bases). The V end was cut by 1 base, the J end by 2 bases, with 12 bases between. Looked up from germline, CDR1 is SNHLY and CDR2 is FYNNEI. The CDR3 is made up of 16 amino acids. CDR3 in DNA: TGTGCCAGCAGTGAAGATGGGGGGGCAGGCAATCAGCCCCAGCATTTT. Translated: CASSEDGGAGNQPQHF.

This rearrangement joins TRBV27 to TRBJ1-1; D not resolved. CDR1 is MNHEY, CDR2 SMNVEV, per germline (reference sequence). The germline V and J ends were trimmed by 6 bases and 1 base, with 9 bases remaining between them. CDR3 length: 13 residues. CDR3 region: CASSSIENTEAFF. CDR3 coding DNA: TGTGCCAGCAGCTCGATAGAGAACACTGAAGCTTTCTTT.

The chain carries TRBV6-5 and TRBJ1-6; possibly TRBD1 for D (6 bases). Germline V gives CDR1 MNHEY, CDR2 SVGAGI. The ends were cut back, 8 bases at V and 9 bases at J, with 20 bases in the middle. The CDR3 runs to 15 residues. CDR3 region: CASQVSRTVSSPLHF. The CDR3 region has the DNA TGTGCCAGCCAAGTTAGTCGGACAGTGTCTTCACCCCTCCACTTT.

The rearrangement uses TRBV18 and TRBJ1-2; D is perhaps TRBD1 (6 bases). V lost 3 bases to trimming and J lost 4 bases, with 24 bases between them. This CDR3 is 18 amino acids long. CDR1 is KGHSH and CDR2 is LQKENI in the germline V gene. The CDR3: CASSPSAINRDRVYGYTF. CDR3 DNA sequence: TGTGCCAGCTCACCGTCGGCGATAAACAGGGATCGGGTCTATGGCTACACCTTC.

The chain has TRBV19 and TRBJ1-4, with a weak D call TRBD1 (6 bases). Trimming took 6 bases from V and 7 from J, leaving 15 bases between them. Germline values: CDR1 LNHDA, CDR2 SQIVND (reference sequence). This CDR3 has 14 residues. As DNA, the CDR3 is TGTGCCAGTAGGCCGGGACAACGGAGTGAAAAACTGTTTTTT. It yields the protein CASRPGQRSEKLFF. Full variable domain (rest looked up from reference TRBV19 and TRBJ1-4): DGGITQSPKYLFRKEGQNVTLSCEQNLNHDAMYWYRQDPGQGLRLIYYSQIVNDFQKGDIAEGYSVSREKKESFPLTVTSAQKNPTAFYLCASRPGQRSEKLFFGSGTQLSVL.

The chain recombines TRBV7-6 with TRBJ1-6; tentative D call: TRBD1 (5 bases). The CDR3 runs to 16 residues. Trimming shortened V by 6 bases and J by 4 bases, and 16 bases separated the two germline ends. Germline V gene data show CDR1 as SGHVS and CDR2 as FNYEAQ. As DNA, the CDR3 is TGTGCCAGCAGTCCTTTCGACAGACCGTATAATTCACCCCTCCACTTT. Protein product: CASSPFDRPYNSPLHF.

CDR3 sequence: CASSQDRAGRTGELFF. CDR3 DNA: TGCGCCAGCAGCCAAGATAGGGCAGGGCGCACCGGGGAGCTGTTTTTT. The rearrangement links TRBV4-1 to TRBJ2-2, with a weak D call TRBD1 (5 bases). Germline values: CDR1 MGHRA, CDR2 YSYEKL. Trimming pared 0 bases from V and 4 bases from J, leaving 12 bases between. The CDR3 covers 16 residues.

The chain employs TRBV6-5 and TRBJ2-3; tentative D call: TRBD2 (5 bases). V was shortened by 0 bases and J by 8 bases, with 12 bases between the two germline ends. The CDR3 covers 14 residues. From germline, CDR1 is MNHEY and CDR2 SVGAGI. CDR3 sequence (DNA): TGTGCCAGCAGTTACTCGTCCGGCGGAGGTACGCAGTATTTT. Its protein is CASSYSSGGGTQYF.

The chain employs TRBV6-5 and TRBJ2-5, with D perhaps TRBD1 (6 bases). Trimming took off 5 bases at V and 4 bases at J, with 8 bases between the two ends. This CDR3 has 12 amino acids. CDR1 and CDR2 from the germline V gene are MNHEY and SVGAGI. In nucleotides, the CDR3 is TGTGCCAGCAGTACAGGGCGAGAGACCCAGTACTTC. Translated: CASSTGRETQYF.

The chain couples TRBV5-1 to TRBJ2-2; 7 bases are a match to TRBD1. The CDR3 is 16 residues long. With V trimmed by 6 bases and J by 0 bases, 8 bases remained unmatched. Germline loops: CDR1 SGHRS, CDR2 YFSETQ. This CDR3 is CASNLGGTANTGELFF. The CDR3 DNA follows: TGCGCCAGCAATCTGGGTGGGACAGCGAACACCGGGGAGCTGTTTTTT.

The V gene is TRBV11-2, the J gene TRBJ2-7; 10 nucleotides agree with TRBD1. CDR1 and CDR2 (germline): SGHAT, FQNNGV. The CDR3 extends over 14 amino acids. V lost 6 bases to trimming and J lost 3 bases; unmatched junction nucleotides: 5. The CDR3 bases are TGTGCCAGCAGGGACAGGGGGGATTACTACGAGCAGTACTTC. This sequence encodes CASRDRGDYYEQYF.

V is TRBV18 and J is TRBJ1-2; D not certain. From germline, CDR1 is KGHSH and CDR2 LQKENI. With 4 bases removed from V and 5 bases from J, the gap between germline ends came to 8 bases. The CDR3 sequence is 12 residues long. The CDR3 is CASSQEAYGYTF. In DNA form, the CDR3 reads TGTGCCAGCTCACAAGAAGCGTATGGCTACACCTTC.

V gene TRBV29-1 combines with J gene TRBJ2-1, with TRBD1 matching over 7 bases. Germline V gives CDR1 SQVTM, CDR2 ANQGSEA. The length of the CDR3 is 15 residues. With 0 bases clipped from V and 6 bases from J, the junction kept 8 bases outside the gene matches. The DNA of the CDR3 is TGCAGCGTTGAAGATGTACAGGGGACCCTCAATGAGCAGTTCTTC. Encoded protein: CSVEDVQGTLNEQFF.